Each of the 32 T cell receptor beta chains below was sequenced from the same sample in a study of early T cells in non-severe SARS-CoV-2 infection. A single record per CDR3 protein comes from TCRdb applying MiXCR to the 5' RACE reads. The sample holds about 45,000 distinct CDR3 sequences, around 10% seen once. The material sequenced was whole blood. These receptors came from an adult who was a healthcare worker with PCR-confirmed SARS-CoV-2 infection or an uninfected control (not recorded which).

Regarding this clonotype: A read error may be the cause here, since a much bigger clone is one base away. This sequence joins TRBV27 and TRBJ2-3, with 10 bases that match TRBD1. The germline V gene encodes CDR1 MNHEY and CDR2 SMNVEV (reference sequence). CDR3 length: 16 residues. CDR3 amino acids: CASSALGQGNTDTRYF. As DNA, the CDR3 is TGTGCCAGCAGTGCCCTGGGACAGGGGAACACAGATACGCGGTATTTT.

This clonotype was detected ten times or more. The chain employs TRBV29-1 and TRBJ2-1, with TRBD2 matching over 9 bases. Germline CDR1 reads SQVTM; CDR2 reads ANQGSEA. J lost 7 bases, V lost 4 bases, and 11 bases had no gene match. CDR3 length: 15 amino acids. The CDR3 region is CSVAHGGLAGNEQFF. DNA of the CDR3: TGCAGCGTTGCCCACGGTGGGCTAGCGGGAAATGAGCAGTTCTTC.

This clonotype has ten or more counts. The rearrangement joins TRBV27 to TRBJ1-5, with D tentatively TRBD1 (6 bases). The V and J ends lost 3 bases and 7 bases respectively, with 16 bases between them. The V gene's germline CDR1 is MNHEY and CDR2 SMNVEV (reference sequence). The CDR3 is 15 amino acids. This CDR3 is CASSFYRAPDQPQHF. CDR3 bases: TGTGCCAGCAGTTTCTACAGGGCTCCCGACCAGCCCCAGCATTTT.

The CDR3 is CASSRGGHYEQYF. CDR3 DNA sequence: TGTGCCAGTAGCCGCGGGGGGCATTACGAGCAGTACTTC. This chain joins TRBV28 and TRBJ2-7; 8 nucleotides line up with TRBD2. This CDR3 spans 13 amino acids. Germline loops: CDR1 MDHEN, CDR2 SYDVKM. The V and J ends lost 9 bases and 4 bases, in that order; junction bases with no gene match: 8.

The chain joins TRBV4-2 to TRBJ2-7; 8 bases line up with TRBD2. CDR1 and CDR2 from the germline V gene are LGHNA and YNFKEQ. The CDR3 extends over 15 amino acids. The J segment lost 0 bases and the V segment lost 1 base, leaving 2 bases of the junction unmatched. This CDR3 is CASSQAGTSSYEQYF. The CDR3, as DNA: TGTGCCAGCAGCCAAGCCGGGACTAGCTCCTACGAGCAGTACTTC.

The CDR3, as DNA: TGTGCCAGCAGTTTCGGGCAGGGAACTTCCTACGAGCAGTACTTC. Translated: CASSFGQGTSYEQYF. The chain couples TRBV28 to TRBJ2-7; D might be TRBD1 (5 bases). This CDR3 region has 15 residues. Trimming shortened V by 3 bases and J by 1 base, and 13 bases separated the two germline ends. Germline V gene lookup returns CDR1 MDHEN and CDR2 SYDVKM.

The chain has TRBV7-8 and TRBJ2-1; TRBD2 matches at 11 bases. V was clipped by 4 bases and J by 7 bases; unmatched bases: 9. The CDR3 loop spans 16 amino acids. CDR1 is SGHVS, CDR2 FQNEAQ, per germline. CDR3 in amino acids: CASSWQTSGSFNEQFF. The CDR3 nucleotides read TGTGCCAGCAGCTGGCAAACTAGCGGGAGTTTTAATGAGCAGTTCTTC.

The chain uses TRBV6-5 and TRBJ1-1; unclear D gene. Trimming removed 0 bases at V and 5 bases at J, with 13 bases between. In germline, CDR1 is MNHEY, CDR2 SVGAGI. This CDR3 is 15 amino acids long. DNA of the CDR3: TGTGCCAGCAGTTACTCACTTCGGGTAGCGACTGAAGCTTTCTTT. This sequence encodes CASSYSLRVATEAFF.

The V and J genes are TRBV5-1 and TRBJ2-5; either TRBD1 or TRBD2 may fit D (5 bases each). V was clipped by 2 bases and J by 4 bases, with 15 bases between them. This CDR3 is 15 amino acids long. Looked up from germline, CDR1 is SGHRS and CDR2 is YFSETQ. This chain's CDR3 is CASSLTGTARETQYF. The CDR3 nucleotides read TGCGCCAGCAGCTTAACGGGGACGGCTCGAGAGACCCAGTACTTC.

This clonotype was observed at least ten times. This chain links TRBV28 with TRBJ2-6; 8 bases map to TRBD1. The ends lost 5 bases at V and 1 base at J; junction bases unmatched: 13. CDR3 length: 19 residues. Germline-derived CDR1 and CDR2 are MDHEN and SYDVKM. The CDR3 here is CASSPTSGQGLSGANVLTF. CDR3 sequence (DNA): TGTGCCAGCAGTCCGACGTCTGGACAGGGTCTATCTGGGGCCAACGTCCTGACTTTC.

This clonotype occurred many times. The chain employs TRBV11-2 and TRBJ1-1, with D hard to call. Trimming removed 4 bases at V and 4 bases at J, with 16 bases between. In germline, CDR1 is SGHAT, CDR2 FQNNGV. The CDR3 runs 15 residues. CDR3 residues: CASSWGSRSGTEAFF. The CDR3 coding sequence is TGTGCCAGCAGCTGGGGATCAAGGAGCGGCACTGAAGCTTTCTTT. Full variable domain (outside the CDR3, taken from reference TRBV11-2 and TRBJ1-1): EAGVAQSPRYKIIEKRQSVAFWCNPISGHATLYWYQQILGQGPKLLIQFQNNGVVDDSQLPKDRFSAERLKGVDSTLKIQPAKLEDSAVYLCASSWGSRSGTEAFFGQGTRLTVV.

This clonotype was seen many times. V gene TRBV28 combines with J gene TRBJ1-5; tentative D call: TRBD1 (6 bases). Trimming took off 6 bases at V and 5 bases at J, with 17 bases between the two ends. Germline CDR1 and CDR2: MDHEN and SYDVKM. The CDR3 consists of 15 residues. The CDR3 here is CASSLERDTDQPQHF. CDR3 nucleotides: TGTGCCAGCAGCCTGGAACGGGACACCGATCAGCCCCAGCATTTT.

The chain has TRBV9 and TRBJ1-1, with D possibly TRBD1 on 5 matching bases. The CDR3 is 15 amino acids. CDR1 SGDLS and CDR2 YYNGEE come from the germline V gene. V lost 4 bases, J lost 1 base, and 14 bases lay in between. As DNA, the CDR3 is TGTGCCAGCAGCTTCAGGGCGACGGGGAACACTGAAGCTTTCTTT. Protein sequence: CASSFRATGNTEAFF.

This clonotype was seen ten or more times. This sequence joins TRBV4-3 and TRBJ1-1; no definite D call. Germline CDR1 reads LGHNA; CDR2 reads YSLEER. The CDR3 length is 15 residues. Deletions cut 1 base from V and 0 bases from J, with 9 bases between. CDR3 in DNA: TGCGCCAGCAGCCAAGCTCCTTCAATGAACACTGAAGCTTTCTTT. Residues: CASSQAPSMNTEAFF.

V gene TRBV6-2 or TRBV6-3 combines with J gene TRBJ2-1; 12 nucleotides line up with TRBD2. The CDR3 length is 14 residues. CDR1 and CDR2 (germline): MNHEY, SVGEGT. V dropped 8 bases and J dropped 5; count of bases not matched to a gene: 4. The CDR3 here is CASSSGRADNEQFF. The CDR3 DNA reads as TGTGCCAGCTCTAGCGGGAGGGCCGACAATGAGCAGTTCTTC.

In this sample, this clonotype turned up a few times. As DNA, the CDR3 is TGCAGCGTTGAACTTAAGTCGGGCTATGGCTACACCTTC. It encodes CSVELKSGYGYTF. This rearrangement joins TRBV29-1 to TRBJ1-2; the D is unclear. Germline CDR1 is SQVTM and CDR2 is ANQGSEA. V lost 2 bases, J lost 4 bases, and 11 bases lay in between. This CDR3 is built from 13 residues.

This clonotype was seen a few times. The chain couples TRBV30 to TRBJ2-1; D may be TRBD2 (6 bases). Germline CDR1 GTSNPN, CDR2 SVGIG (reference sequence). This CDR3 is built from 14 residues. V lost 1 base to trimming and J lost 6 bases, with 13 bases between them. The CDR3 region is CAWSGDSRRNEQFF. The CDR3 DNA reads TGTGCCTGGAGTGGGGACTCCAGGCGCAATGAGCAGTTCTTC.

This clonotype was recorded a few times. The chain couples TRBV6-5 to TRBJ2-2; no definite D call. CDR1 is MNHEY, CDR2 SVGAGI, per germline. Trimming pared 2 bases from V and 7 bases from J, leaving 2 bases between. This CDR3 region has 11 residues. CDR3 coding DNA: TGTGCCAGCAGTTACCACGGGGAGCTGTTTTTT. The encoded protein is CASSYHGELFF.

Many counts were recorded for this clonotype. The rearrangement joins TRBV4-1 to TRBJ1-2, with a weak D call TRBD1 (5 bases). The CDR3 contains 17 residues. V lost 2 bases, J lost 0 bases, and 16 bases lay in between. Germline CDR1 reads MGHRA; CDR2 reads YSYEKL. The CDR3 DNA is TGCGCCAGCAGCCAACGGAACCGACAGAGTGCTAACTATGGCTACACCTTC. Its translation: CASSQRNRQSANYGYTF.

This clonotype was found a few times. Here the CDR3 DNA reads TGCGCCAGCAGTCTGGACATTTCCTACAATGAGCAGTTCTTC. Its protein is CASSLDISYNEQFF. V gene TRBV4-3 combines with J gene TRBJ2-1, with D possibly being TRBD1 (5 bases). V was cut by 6 bases and J by 1 base, with 10 bases left in between. CDR1 is LGHNA and CDR2 is YSLEER in the germline V gene. The CDR3 length is 14 residues.

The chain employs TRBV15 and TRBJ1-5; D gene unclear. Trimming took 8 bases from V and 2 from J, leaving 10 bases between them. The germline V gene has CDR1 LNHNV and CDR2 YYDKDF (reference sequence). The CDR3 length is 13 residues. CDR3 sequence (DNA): TGTGCCACCTCGGGCCGGCGCAATCAGCCCCAGCATTTT. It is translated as CATSGRRNQPQHF.

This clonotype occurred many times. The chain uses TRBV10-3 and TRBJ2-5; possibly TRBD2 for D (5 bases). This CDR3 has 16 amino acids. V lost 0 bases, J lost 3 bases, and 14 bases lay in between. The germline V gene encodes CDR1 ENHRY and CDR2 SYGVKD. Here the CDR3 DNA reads TGTGCCATCAGTGAGTCGTTCGGAGGTACCAAAGAGACCCAGTACTTC. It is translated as CAISESFGGTKETQYF.

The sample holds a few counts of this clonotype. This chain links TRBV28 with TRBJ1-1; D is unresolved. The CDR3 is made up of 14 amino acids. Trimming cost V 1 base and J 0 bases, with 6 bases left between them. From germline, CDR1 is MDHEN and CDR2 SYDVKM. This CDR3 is CASSLLQLNTEAFF. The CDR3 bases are TGTGCCAGCAGTTTATTACAGCTGAACACTGAAGCTTTCTTT.

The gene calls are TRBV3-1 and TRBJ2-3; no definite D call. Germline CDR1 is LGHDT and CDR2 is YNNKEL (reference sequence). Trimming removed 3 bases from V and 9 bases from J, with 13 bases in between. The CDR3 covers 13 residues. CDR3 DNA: TGTGCCAGCAGCCACCCCCCGGCGGAGACGCAGTATTTT. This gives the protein CASSHPPAETQYF.

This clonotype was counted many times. The CDR3 region is CASSQELMDEQFF. In nucleotides, the CDR3 is TGCGCCAGCAGCCAAGAGCTTATGGATGAGCAGTTCTTC. The rearrangement links TRBV4-3 to TRBJ2-1; D not certain. The CDR3 runs to 13 residues. The germline V and J ends were trimmed by 0 bases and 8 bases, with 8 bases remaining between them. Looked up from germline, CDR1 is LGHNA and CDR2 is YSLEER.

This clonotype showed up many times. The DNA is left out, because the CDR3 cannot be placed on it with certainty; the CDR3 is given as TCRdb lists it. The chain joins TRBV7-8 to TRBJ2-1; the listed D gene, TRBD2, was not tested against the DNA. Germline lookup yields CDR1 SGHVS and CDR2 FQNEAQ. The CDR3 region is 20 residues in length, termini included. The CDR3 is CASSPQWDRVMAVAGGTCFF.

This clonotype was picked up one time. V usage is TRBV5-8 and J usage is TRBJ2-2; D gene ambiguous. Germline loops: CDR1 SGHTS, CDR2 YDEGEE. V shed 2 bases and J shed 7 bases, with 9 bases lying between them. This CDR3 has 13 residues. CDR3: CASSFNEYGELFF. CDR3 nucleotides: TGTGCCAGCAGCTTTAACGAGTACGGGGAGCTGTTTTTT.

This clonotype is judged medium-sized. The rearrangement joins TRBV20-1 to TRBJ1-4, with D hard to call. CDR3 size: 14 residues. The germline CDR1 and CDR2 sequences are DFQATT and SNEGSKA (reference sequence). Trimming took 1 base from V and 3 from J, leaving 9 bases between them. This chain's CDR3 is CSARVGAANEKLFF. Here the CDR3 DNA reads TGCAGTGCTAGAGTTGGCGCAGCTAATGAAAAACTGTTTTTT.

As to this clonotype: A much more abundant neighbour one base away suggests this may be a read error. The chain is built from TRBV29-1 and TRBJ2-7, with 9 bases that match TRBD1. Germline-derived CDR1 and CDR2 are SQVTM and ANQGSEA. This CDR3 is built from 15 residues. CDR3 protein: CSVELAGTGTYKQYF. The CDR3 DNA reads TGCAGCGTTGAATTAGCCGGGACAGGGACCTACAAGCAGTACTTC.

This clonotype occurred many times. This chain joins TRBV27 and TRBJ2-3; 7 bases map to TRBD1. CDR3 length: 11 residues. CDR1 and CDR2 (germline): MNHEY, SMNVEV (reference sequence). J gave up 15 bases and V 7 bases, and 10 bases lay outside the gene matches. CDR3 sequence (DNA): TGTGCCAGCACTGACATGGGGACAGCATATTTT. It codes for CASTDMGTAYF.

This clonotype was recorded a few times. The DNA for the CDR3 is TGTGCCAGCCAGAGGAGTGGCAATCAGCCCCAGCATTTT. It codes for CASQRSGNQPQHF. This chain connects TRBV6-5 to TRBJ1-5; D not resolved. This CDR3 has 13 residues. Per germline, CDR1 MNHEY and CDR2 SVGAGI. V was pared by 8 bases and J by 2 bases, with 10 bases between.

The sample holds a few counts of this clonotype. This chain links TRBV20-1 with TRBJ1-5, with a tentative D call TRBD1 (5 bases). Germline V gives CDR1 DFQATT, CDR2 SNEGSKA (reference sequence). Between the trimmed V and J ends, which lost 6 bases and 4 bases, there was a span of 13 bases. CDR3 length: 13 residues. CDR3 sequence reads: CSASGGGNQPQHF. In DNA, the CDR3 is TGCAGTGCATCCGGGGGAGGAAATCAGCCCCAGCATTTT.